This is a list of T cell receptor beta chains from one sample in a study of blood T cell repertoires in COVID-19. Here immunoSEQ multiplex PCR was the method, and the copy in TCRdb shows in-frame clones only, minus some. The sample has some 130,000 clones, approximately 80% seen once; the top ten hold about 40%. Sequencing used peripheral blood. The receptors originated from a human donor in a cohort sampled during active COVID-19. CDR3s include the opening cysteine and the closing phenylalanine or tryptophan. The order of the fields is D gene, CDR3 length, V gene, J gene, clone size, CDR3 DNA, CDR3 protein. The D gene is left open where the match is weak. The size field is filled for only some rows; it gives once, few, many or a size class.

-	13	TRBV28	TRBJ1-1	-	TGTGCCAGCAGTTTGGTAGGGGCCGCTGAAGCTTTCTTT	CASSLVGAAEAFF
-	12	TRBV7-9	TRBJ1-2	-	TGTGCCAGCAGCTTACCACAAGCGGTAATAACCTTC	CASSLPQAVITF
TRBD1	15	TRBV12-5	TRBJ1-5	-	TGTGCTAGTGCCCTGACAGGGGGGAGCAATCAGCCCCAGCATTTT	CASALTGGSNQPQHF
-	15	TRBV6-2/TRBV6-3	TRBJ1-4	once	TGTGCCAGCAGTTACTCGAGGGGGACTAATGAAAAACTGTTTTTT	CASSYSRGTNEKLFF
-	15	TRBV5-1	TRBJ2-3	many	TGCGCCAGCAGCTTCGGCGGAATCGGCACAGATACGCAGTATTTT	CASSFGGIGTDTQYF
TRBD1	15	TRBV6-5	TRBJ2-2	-	TGTGCCAGCAGGACGGGACAGGCGAACACCGGGGAGCTGTTTTTT	CASRTGQANTGELFF
TRBD1	12	TRBV6-5	TRBJ1-1	-	TGTGCCAGCAGTCCGAGGACAGGGGAAGCTTTCTTT	CASSPRTGEAFF
-	13	TRBV6-5	TRBJ2-5	-	TGTGCCAGCCTCAGGGGTAATCAAGAGACCCAGTACTTC	CASLRGNQETQYF
TRBD1	14	TRBV7-3	TRBJ2-2	-	TGTGCCAGCAGCTGGGACAGGAACACCGGGGAGCTGTTTTTT	CASSWDRNTGELFF
TRBD2	16	TRBV6-2/TRBV6-3	TRBJ2-1	-	TGTGCCAGCAGTTACTCGGGGGAGGGCCGCTACAATGAGCAGTTCTTC	CASSYSGEGRYNEQFF
TRBD2	12	TRBV19	TRBJ2-1	-	TGTGCCAGTAGTCTTCTCGGGACTAATCAGTTCTTC	CASSLLGTNQFF